Here is one T cell receptor beta chain with its context. Its antigen is unknown. The data are from a study of human T cells and chemical hapten exposure. Study at large: Per-sample TCR yields varied mainly from small pooled library volume differences.

Trimming took 4 bases from V and 2 from J; bases not matched to a gene: 9. Germline CDR1 reads MNHEY; CDR2 reads SVGEGT. The CDR3 has 16 amino acids. Study findings and constraints: After DPC sensitization, TCRs above 1 in 1000 frequency showed no change.

TCRdb reprocessed the RACE reads via MiXCR and lists one record per CDR3 protein. Of around 340,000 distinct CDR3 sequences detected, under 9% appear once; the ten largest clones hold approximately 8%. Time point noted: patch test 1, 2 weeks after DPC sensitization. Noted treatment: therapeutic diphenylcyclopropenone sensitization with weekly scalp DPC. Blood draws came before every patch-test application. The rearrangement joins TRBV6-2 or TRBV6-3 to TRBJ2-7, with 9 bases that match TRBD2. The sample was whole blood, taken in connection with sensitization to the hapten diphenylcyclopropenone (DPC). This sequence was found in a woman aged 18-29 years with alopecia areata. Some clones in this sample may be carry-over from other donors' samples. In DNA form, the CDR3 reads TGTGCCAGCAGTTTACTGAGCGGGGGGATAACCTACGAGCAGTACTTC. Its translation: CASSLLSGGITYEQYF.